This TCR beta chain originates from a study of T-cell memory formation after mild COVID-19. As for the study in general: Across donors, TCR clusters were largely donor specific.

V was shortened by 3 bases and J by 1 base, with 18 bases between the two germline ends. Germline values: CDR1 MNHEY, CDR2 SVGEGT. There are 17 residues in the CDR3. TCRdb independently ran MiXCR on the 5' RACE reads; one entry per CDR3 protein. The data hold about 390,000 distinct CDR3 sequences, with 21% observed a single time. This clonotype was seen a few times. Its target is unknown. The study, taken as a whole, reports: CD4/CD8 balance held among clones contracting day 15 to 85, and later expanders leaned CD4+. Contracting CD4+ clones sat mainly in CM and EM; CD8+ in EMRA. Within pre-infection memory, some responding clones were found, suggesting cross-reactive memory joined.

Sequencing used PBMCs or a T cell subset sorted from them (not recorded which). The TCR was taken from an adult woman who had mild COVID-19 (a few samples of this study predate the infection). Cell type and time point are not known. The gene calls are TRBV6-2 or TRBV6-3 and TRBJ1-1; D is uncertain. The CDR3 is CASSYYPTPRANTEAFF. The CDR3 DNA sequence: TGTGCCAGCAGTTATTACCCTACTCCACGGGCGAACACTGAAGCTTTCTTT.